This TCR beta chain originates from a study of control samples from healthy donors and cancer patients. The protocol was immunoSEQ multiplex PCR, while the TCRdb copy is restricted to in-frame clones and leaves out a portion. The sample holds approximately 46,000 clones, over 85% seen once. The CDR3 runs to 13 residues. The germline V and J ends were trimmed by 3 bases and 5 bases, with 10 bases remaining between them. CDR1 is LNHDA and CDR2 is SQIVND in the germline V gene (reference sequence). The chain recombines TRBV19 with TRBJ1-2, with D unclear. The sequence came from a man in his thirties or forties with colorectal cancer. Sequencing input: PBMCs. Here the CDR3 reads CASSMSWGYGYTF. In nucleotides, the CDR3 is TGTGCCAGTAGTATGTCGTGGGGATATGGCTACACCTTC.